This T cell receptor beta chain originates from a study of CD8 T cells in Susac syndrome. An input of about 0.45 to 1 ug of RNA was subjected to reverse transcription using random hexamers. Multiplex immunoSEQ PCR targeted 54 Vbeta and 13 Jbeta TCR beta segments. From the immunoSEQ multiplex PCR reads, TCRdb called clonotypes with MiXCR, one entry per CDR3 protein. The sample carries approximately 300,000 distinct CDR3 sequences, roughly 85% recorded once. This CDR3 contains 15 residues. From germline, CDR1 is DFQATT and CDR2 SNEGSKA (reference sequence). The V gene end was trimmed by 1 base and the J gene end by 3 bases; junction bases not matched to a gene: 3.

V is TRBV20-1 and J is TRBJ2-6; 7 bases are a match to TRBD1. The sample consisted of CD8+ T cells from PBMCs. This TCR came from a human donor with multiple sclerosis. Here the CDR3 DNA reads TGCAGTGCTAGAGTGACAGGGATTGGGGCCAACGTCCTGACTTTC. Encoded protein: CSARVTGIGANVLTF.